A few counts support the clone carrying this T cell receptor beta chain. Its antigen is unidentified. Researchers reported that TCR beta cDNA libraries carried unique molecular identifiers. TCRdb re-analysed the PCR reads in MiXCR, keeping a single row per CDR3 protein. The profile shows hundreds of thousands of distinct CDR3 sequences, about a third of them singletons. This entry comes from a study of post-analysis software for immune sequencing data. CDR3 length: 15 amino acids. Germline CDR1 SEHNR, CDR2 FQNEAQ (reference sequence). Trimming removed 7 bases from V and 2 bases from J, with 16 bases in between. The study's findings and limits: Higher frequency in patients than in controls was seen for 5 or 6 TRBV segments, with TRBV5-6, TRBV5-1 and TRBV20-1 among them. Controls showed significantly higher normalized Chao1 diversity than did multiple sclerosis patients.

Sample: blood. The receptor's source is a girl between 5 and 17 years old with multiple sclerosis. The chain carries TRBV7-9 and TRBJ2-3, with TRBD1 as a possible D gene (6 bases). As DNA, the CDR3 is TGTGCCAGCAACCCTGGACAGTTATTCACAGATACGCAGTATTTT. Its protein is CASNPGQLFTDTQYF.